Listed below are T cell receptor beta chains from one sample, sequenced in a study of blood T cell repertoires in COVID-19. The repertoire was sequenced with immunoSEQ multiplex PCR; TCRdb's copy has only in-frame clones and lacks some. The sample records roughly 87,000 clones, about 80% being singletons. The specimen was peripheral blood. Receptor source: a woman aged 70-85 years with acute or convalescent COVID-19. Each CDR3 is given with its conserved first and last residue. Each record gives: D gene, J gene, V gene, clone size, CDR3 DNA, CDR3 protein. D genes are given only for firm matches. Only part of the rows carry a size: once, few, many, or a class if the clone is expanded.

>TRBD1|TRBJ1-1|TRBV5-1|.
TGCGCCAGCAGCCCCCTCGTACAGGGGGCTGAAGCTTTCTTT
CASSPLVQGAEAFF
>.|TRBJ2-7|TRBV10-2|.
TGCGCCAGCAGGGACACACAAACCATCTACGAGCAGTACTTC
CASRDTQTIYEQYF
>.|TRBJ1-2|TRBV6-4|.
TGTGCCGGAGTTTCAATAATTGGCTACACCTTC
CAGVSIIGYTF
>.|TRBJ1-2|TRBV18|.
TGTGCCAGCTCACCGGACAGCGGAGCTAACTATGGCTACACCTTC
CASSPDSGANYGYTF
>TRBD1|TRBJ2-3|TRBV20-1|.
TGCAGTGCTCAGGGGGAGCTAGTTTCGTATTTT
CSAQGELVSYF
>.|TRBJ1-2|TRBV24-1|.
TGTGCCACCAGTGACCCGGGTTATGGCTACACCTTC
CATSDPGYGYTF
>TRBD1|TRBJ1-2|TRBV6-5|.
TGTGCCAGTGACAGGGGGCTGGTTGGCTACACCTTC
CASDRGLVGYTF
>.|TRBJ2-5|TRBV9|once
TGTGCCAGCAGCGCCCGACCGGGGGAGACCCAGTACTTC
CASSARPGETQYF
>.|TRBJ2-5|TRBV18|.
TGTGCCAGCTCCGGAGGAAGAACGCAAGAGACCCAGTACTTC
CASSGGRTQETQYF
>TRBD1|TRBJ1-2|TRBV29-1|few
TGCAGCGTTGGACAGGGCAACTATGGCTACACCTTC
CSVGQGNYGYTF
>.|TRBJ2-5|TRBV10-1|.
TGCGCCAGCAGTAGAGCGGAGCAAGAGACCCAGTACTTC
CASSRAEQETQYF
>TRBD1|TRBJ2-2|TRBV9|.
TGTGCCAGCAGCCCGCGGGGACAGGGGCGGAAAACCGGGGAGCTGTTTTTT
CASSPRGQGRKTGELFF